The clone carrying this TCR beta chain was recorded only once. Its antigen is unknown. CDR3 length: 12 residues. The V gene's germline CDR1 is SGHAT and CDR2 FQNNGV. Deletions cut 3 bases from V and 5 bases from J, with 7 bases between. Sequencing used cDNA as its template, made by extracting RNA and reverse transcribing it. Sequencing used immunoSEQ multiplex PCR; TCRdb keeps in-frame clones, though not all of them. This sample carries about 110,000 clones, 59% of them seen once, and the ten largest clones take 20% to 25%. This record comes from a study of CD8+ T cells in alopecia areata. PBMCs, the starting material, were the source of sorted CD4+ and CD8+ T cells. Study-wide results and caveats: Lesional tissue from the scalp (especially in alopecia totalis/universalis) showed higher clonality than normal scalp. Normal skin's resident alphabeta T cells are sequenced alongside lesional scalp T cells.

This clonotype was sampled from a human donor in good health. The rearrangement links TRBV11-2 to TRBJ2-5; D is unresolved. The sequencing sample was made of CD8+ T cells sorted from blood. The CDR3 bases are TGTGCCAGCAGCTTTTCATCGGAGACCCAGTACTTC. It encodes CASSFSSETQYF.